The rows below give T cell receptor beta chains drawn from one sample of a study of blood T cell repertoires in COVID-19. Produced via immunoSEQ multiplex PCR; TCRdb's table is partial and in-frame only. This table has about 280,000 clones, 85% to 90% appearing once. Material: PBMCs or T cells enriched from blood (not recorded which). These receptors all stem from an older woman in a cohort exposed to, infected with or recovered from COVID-19 (not recorded which). Both conserved end residues are part of each CDR3. The D gene is left open where the match is weak. Clone size is not always given. Where it is, it says once, few, many or a class for expanded clones.

>.|TRBJ2-2|.|TRBV5-1
TGCGCCAGCAGCTTACGGAGCAGCACCGGGGAGCTGTTTTTT
CASSLRSSTGELFF
>TRBD1|TRBJ1-2|.|TRBV12-3/TRBV12-4
TGTGCCAGCAGTACCCGGGACAGCTATGGCTACACCTTC
CASSTRDSYGYTF
>.|TRBJ2-3|.|TRBV3-1/TRBV3-2
TGTGCCAGCAGCCAAGAGGTCGCGGTCGGGGATACGCAGTATTTT
CASSQEVAVGDTQYF
>TRBD1|TRBJ2-2|.|TRBV28
TGTGCCAGCAGTTTGGCCGGGACAGGGGGTCTGGCCGGGGAGCTGTTTTTT
CASSLAGTGGLAGELFF
>.|TRBJ2-3|.|TRBV13
TGTGCCAGCAGCTTAGACAGGGTTGGCACAGATACGCAGTATTTT
CASSLDRVGTDTQYF
>.|TRBJ2-7|.|TRBV29-1
TGCAGCGTTACCGGACAGCCCTACGAGCAGTACTTC
CSVTGQPYEQYF
>TRBD1|TRBJ2-1|.|TRBV19
TGTGCCAGTAACGGACAGGGATACAATGAGCAGTTCTTC
CASNGQGYNEQFF
>TRBD2|TRBJ2-2|.|TRBV7-9
TGTGCCAGCAGCTCGGGACTAGCGGGAAGAATCACCGGGGAGCTGTTTTTT
CASSSGLAGRITGELFF
>TRBD2|TRBJ2-7|.|TRBV6-5
TGTGCCAGCAGCCCCGGGACTAGCAAGTACGAGCAGTACTTC
CASSPGTSKYEQYF
>.|TRBJ2-4|.|TRBV25-1
TGTGCCAGCAGTGAATGGGTCGGCGACGGGGCCAAAAACATTCAGTACTTC
CASSEWVGDGAKNIQYF
>.|TRBJ2-7|.|TRBV7-2
TGTGCCAGCAGCCCGAAGGGGGGGCAGGGCGAGCAGTACTTC
CASSPKGGQGEQYF
>TRBD1|TRBJ2-5|.|TRBV18
TGTGCCAGCTCACCACGCCCACCCGACAGGGATGAGACCCAGTACTTC
CASSPRPPDRDETQYF
>TRBD2|TRBJ2-7|.|TRBV28
TGTGCCAGCACCCCAAAAGCGGGAGGGAGCTCCTACGAGCAGTACTTC
CASTPKAGGSSYEQYF
>TRBD2|TRBJ2-3|.|TRBV4-3
TGCGCCAGCAGCCAAGATAGGGCTAGCGGGGGGGCTAGCACAGATACGCAGTATTTT
CASSQDRASGGASTDTQYF
>.|TRBJ1-1|once|TRBV18
TGTGCCAGCTCACCACCTCTGGGGGGGGGTAGCACTGAAGCTTTCTTT
CASSPPLGGGSTEAFF
>.|TRBJ1-5|.|TRBV2
TGTGCCAGCACTTTCCGAGGGGGTAGCAATCAGCCCCAGCATTTT
CASTFRGGSNQPQHF
>TRBD1|TRBJ2-2|.|TRBV28
TGTGCCAGCGGGACAGGGGGGATCGATTTGAACACCGGGGAGCTGTTTTTT
CASGTGGIDLNTGELFF
>.|TRBJ2-2|.|TRBV27
TGTGCCAGCAGTCCCCCTATCGGGAGAAAAACCGGGGAGCTGTTTTTT
CASSPPIGRKTGELFF
>TRBD2|TRBJ2-7|.|TRBV7-8
TGTGCCAGCAGCCAGGGGAGACTAGCGGGAATAGGGGAGCAGTACTTC
CASSQGRLAGIGEQYF
>.|TRBJ1-1|.|TRBV30
TGTGCCTGGAGTGTAGCCAGGGGGAACACTGAAGCTTTCTTT
CAWSVARGNTEAFF
>.|TRBJ2-7|.|TRBV7-2
TGTGCCAGCAGCTCTACCCTCTCCTACGAGCAGTACTTC
CASSSTLSYEQYF
>TRBD1|TRBJ1-1|.|TRBV6-6
TGTGCCAGCAGGCGCGGGACAGGCGTAGAAGCTTTCTTT
CASRRGTGVEAFF
>TRBD2|TRBJ2-3|.|TRBV27
TGTGCCAGCTTCGGGGCGGGAGGTGCAGATACGCAGTATTTT
CASFGAGGADTQYF
>TRBD1|TRBJ1-5|.|TRBV2
TGTGCCAGCATCCCGGACGGGACAGTGGTCAATCAGCCCCAGCATTTT
CASIPDGTVVNQPQHF
>TRBD1|TRBJ1-1|many|TRBV7-2
TGTGCCAGCAGCTCGACAGGGGGAAGGACTGAAGCTTTCTTT
CASSSTGGRTEAFF
>TRBD1|TRBJ1-1|.|TRBV28
TGTGCCAGCAGTCCTGGGACAGGGAGATATGTAGTGAACACTGAAGCTTTCTTT
CASSPGTGRYVVNTEAFF
>TRBD1|TRBJ2-5|.|TRBV2
TGTGCCAGCAGGAGGGGACAGCGTGAGAACCGACAAGAGACCCAGTACTTC
CASRRGQRENRQETQYF
>.|TRBJ2-5|.|TRBV29-1
TGCAGCGTCACAGGGTCCCAAGAGACCCAGTACTTC
CSVTGSQETQYF
>.|TRBJ2-1|.|TRBV5-4
TGTGCCAGCAGCGATCGGGAAGGGACTTCGAAAGAGCAGTTCTTC
CASSDREGTSKEQFF
>.|TRBJ2-7|.|TRBV7-6
TGTGCCAGCAGCCCCAGGGTGGTGGACGAGCAGTACTTC
CASSPRVVDEQYF
>TRBD2|TRBJ2-1|.|TRBV7-3
TGTGCCAGCAGCTTATTACTAGCGGGAGGCCATGAGCAGTTCTTC
CASSLLLAGGHEQFF
>TRBD1|TRBJ2-1|.|TRBV7-2
TGTGCCAGCAGCCGACAGGGGGTAGGGCAGTTCTTC
CASSRQGVGQFF
>TRBD1|TRBJ2-7|.|TRBV18
TGTGCCAGCTCAGGGTTCCGGGACAGCTCCTACGAGCAGTACTTC
CASSGFRDSSYEQYF
>TRBD1|TRBJ1-2|.|TRBV28
TGTGCCAGCAGCATGGACAGGGGGTGGTATGGCTACACCTTC
CASSMDRGWYGYTF
>.|TRBJ1-2|.|TRBV7-2
TGTGCCAGCAGCTTGGACTTCTCAACTATCGGCTACACCTTC
CASSLDFSTIGYTF
>.|TRBJ1-2|.|TRBV5-5
TGTGCCAGCAGCTTGGGCCCCGCCAGTAACTATGGCTACACCTTC
CASSLGPASNYGYTF
>.|TRBJ2-1|.|TRBV29-1
TGCAGCGTTGAAGGAGCGTCGGGCGGGGCCGCTCCAATTGGGCAGTTCTTC
CSVEGASGGAAPIGQFF
>TRBD1|TRBJ2-2|.|TRBV5-6
TGTGCCAGCAGCTTGGTGGGACAGCGAGAGAACACCGGGGAGCTGTTTTTT
CASSLVGQRENTGELFF
>.|TRBJ1-2|few|TRBV12-3/TRBV12-4
TGTGCCAGCAGTTCCAGTATCTATGGCTACACCTTC
CASSSSIYGYTF
>.|TRBJ1-2|.|TRBV2
TGTGCCAGCAGTGACAGGCCTTCCTATGGCTACACCTTC
CASSDRPSYGYTF
>TRBD2|TRBJ2-1|.|TRBV27
TGTGCCAGCAGCAAGACTAGCGGGAGGGACTTCCTTTCCTACAATGAGCAGTTCTTC
CASSKTSGRDFLSYNEQFF
>.|TRBJ1-2|.|TRBV14
TGTGCCAGCAGCCGGGGGCTCGACTATGGCTACACCTTC
CASSRGLDYGYTF
>TRBD1|TRBJ2-5|.|TRBV10-3
TGTGCCATCAGTGACCGAGACAGGGGAGGTCAAGAGACCCAGTACTTC
CAISDRDRGGQETQYF
>.|TRBJ2-7|.|TRBV21-1
TGTGCCAGCAGCACCGAACTAGCGGGAGGCACCTACGAGCAGTACTTC
CASSTELAGGTYEQYF
>.|TRBJ2-4|.|TRBV6-1
TGTGCCAGCAGTGAAGTCAGGCTGGCCCTAGCCAAAAACATTCAGTACTTC
CASSEVRLALAKNIQYF